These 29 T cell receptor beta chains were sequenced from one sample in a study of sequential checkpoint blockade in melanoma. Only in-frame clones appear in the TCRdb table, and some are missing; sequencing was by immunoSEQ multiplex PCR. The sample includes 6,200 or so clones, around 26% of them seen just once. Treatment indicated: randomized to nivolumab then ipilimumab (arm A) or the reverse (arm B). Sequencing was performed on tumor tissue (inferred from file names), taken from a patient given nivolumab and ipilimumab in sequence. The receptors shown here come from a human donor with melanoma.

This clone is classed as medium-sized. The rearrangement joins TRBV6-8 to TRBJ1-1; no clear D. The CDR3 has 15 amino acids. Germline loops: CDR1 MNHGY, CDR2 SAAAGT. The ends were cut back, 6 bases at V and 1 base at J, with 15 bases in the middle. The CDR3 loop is CASRPEAGWNTEAFF. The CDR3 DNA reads TGTGCCAGCAGGCCCGAGGCAGGATGGAACACTGAAGCTTTCTTT.

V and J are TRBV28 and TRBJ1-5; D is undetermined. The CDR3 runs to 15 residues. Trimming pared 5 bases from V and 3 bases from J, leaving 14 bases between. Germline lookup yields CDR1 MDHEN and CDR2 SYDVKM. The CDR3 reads CASSEIAGPNQPQHF. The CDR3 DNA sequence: TGTGCCAGCAGTGAAATTGCAGGTCCCAATCAGCCCCAGCATTTT. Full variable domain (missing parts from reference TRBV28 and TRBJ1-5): DVKVTQSSRYLVKRTGEKVFLECVQDMDHENMFWYRQDPGLGLRLIYFSYDVKMKEKGDIPEGYSVSREKKERFSLILESASTNQTSMYLCASSEIAGPNQPQHFGDGTRLSIL.

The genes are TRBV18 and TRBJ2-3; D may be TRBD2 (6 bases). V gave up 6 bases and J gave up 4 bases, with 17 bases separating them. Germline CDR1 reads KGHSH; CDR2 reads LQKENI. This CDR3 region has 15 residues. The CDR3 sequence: CASSTMEGPPDTQYF. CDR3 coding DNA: TGTGCCAGCTCCACAATGGAGGGGCCCCCAGATACGCAGTATTTT. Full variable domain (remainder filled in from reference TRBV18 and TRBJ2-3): NAGVMQNPRHLVRRRGQEARLRCSPMKGHSHVYWYRQLPEEGLKFMVYLQKENIIDESGMPKERFSAEFPKEGPSILRIQQVVRGDSAAYFCASSTMEGPPDTQYFGPGTRLTVL.

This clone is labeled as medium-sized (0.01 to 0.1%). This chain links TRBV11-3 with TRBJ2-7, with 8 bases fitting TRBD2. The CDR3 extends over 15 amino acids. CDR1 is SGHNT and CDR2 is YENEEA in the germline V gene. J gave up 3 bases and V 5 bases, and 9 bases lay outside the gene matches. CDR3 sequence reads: CASSLSGVTYYEQYF. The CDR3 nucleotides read TGTGCCAGCAGCCTTAGCGGGGTTACCTACTACGAGCAGTACTTC.

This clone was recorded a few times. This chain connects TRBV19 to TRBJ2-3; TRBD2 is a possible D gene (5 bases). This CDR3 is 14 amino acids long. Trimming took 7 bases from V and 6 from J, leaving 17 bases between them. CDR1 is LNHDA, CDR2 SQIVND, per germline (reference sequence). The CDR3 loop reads CASIPPGSSDTQYF. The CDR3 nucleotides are TGTGCCAGTATCCCCCCGGGGTCTTCGGATACGCAGTATTTT.

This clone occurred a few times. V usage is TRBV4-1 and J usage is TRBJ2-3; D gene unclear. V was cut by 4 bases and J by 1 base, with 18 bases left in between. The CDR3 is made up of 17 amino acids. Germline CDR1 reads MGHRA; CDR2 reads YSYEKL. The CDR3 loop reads CASSLKGDLSGTDTQYF. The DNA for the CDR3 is TGCGCCAGCAGCCTCAAGGGTGACCTATCCGGCACAGATACGCAGTATTTT.

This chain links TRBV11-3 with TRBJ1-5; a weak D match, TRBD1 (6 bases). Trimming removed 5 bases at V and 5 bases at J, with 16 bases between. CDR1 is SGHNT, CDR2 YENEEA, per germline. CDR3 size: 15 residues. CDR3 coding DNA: TGTGCCAGCAGCGTAGGAACAGGGAGGTATCAGCCCCAGCATTTT. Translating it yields CASSVGTGRYQPQHF.

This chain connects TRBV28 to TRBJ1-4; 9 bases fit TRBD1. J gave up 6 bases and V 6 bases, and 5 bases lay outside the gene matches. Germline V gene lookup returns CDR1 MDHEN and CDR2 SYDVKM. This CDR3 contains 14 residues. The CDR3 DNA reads TGTGCCAGCAGCACAACAGGGGGCGATGAAAAACTGTTTTTT. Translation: CASSTTGGDEKLFF.

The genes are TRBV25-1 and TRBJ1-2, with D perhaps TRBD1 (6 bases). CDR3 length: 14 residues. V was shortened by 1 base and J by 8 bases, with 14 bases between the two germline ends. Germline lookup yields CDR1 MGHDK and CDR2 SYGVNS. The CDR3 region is CASSESGTRSGYTF. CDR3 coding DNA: TGTGCCAGCAGTGAATCAGGGACAAGATCAGGCTACACCTTC.

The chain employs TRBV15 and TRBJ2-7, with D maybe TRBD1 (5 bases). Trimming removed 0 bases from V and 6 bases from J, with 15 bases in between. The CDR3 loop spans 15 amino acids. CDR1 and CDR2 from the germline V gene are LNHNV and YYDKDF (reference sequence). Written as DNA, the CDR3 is TGTGCCACCAGCAGAGATAGTCAGGGATGGGGCGAGCAGTACTTC. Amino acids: CATSRDSQGWGEQYF.

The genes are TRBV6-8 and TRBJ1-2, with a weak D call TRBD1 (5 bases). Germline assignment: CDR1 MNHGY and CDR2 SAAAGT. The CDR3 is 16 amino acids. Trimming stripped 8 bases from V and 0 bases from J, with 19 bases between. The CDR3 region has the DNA TGTGCCAGCTCTATACCGACAGCCCAAGCTAACTATGGCTACACCTTC. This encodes CASSIPTAQANYGYTF.

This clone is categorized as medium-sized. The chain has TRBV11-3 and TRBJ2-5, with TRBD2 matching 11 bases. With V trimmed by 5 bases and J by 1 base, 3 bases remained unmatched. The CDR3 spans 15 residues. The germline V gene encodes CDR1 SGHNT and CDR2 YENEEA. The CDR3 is CASSRTSGPQETQYF. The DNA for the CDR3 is TGTGCCAGCAGCCGGACTAGCGGGCCCCAAGAGACCCAGTACTTC.

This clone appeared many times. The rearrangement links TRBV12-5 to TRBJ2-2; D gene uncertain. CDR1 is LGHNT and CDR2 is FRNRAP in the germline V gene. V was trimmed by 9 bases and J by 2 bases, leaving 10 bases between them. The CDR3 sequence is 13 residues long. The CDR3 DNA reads TGTGCTAGCCTAGGTTCCAACACCGGGGAGCTGTTTTTT. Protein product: CASLGSNTGELFF. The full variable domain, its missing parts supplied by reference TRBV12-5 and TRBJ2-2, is DARVTQTPRHKVTEMGQEVTMRCQPILGHNTVFWYRQTMMQGLELLAYFRNRAPLDDSGMPKDRFSAEMPDATLATLKIQPSEPRDSAVYFCASLGSNTGELFFGEGSRLTVL.

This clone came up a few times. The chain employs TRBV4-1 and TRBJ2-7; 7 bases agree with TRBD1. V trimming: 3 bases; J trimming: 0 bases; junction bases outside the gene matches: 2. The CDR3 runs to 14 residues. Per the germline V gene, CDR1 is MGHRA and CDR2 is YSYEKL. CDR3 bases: TGCGCCAGCAGCCACAACAGGGGCTCCTACGAGCAGTACTTC. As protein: CASSHNRGSYEQYF.

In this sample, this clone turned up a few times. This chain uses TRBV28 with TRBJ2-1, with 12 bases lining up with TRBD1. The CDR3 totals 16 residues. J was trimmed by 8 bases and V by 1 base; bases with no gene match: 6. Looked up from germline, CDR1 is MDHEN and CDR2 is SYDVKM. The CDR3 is CASSLSPGQGADEQFF. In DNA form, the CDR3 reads TGTGCCAGCAGTTTATCACCGGGACAGGGGGCCGATGAGCAGTTCTTC. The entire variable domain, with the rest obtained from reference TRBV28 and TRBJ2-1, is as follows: DVKVTQSSRYLVKRTGEKVFLECVQDMDHENMFWYRQDPGLGLRLIYFSYDVKMKEKGDIPEGYSVSREKKERFSLILESASTNQTSMYLCASSLSPGQGADEQFFGPGTRLTVL.

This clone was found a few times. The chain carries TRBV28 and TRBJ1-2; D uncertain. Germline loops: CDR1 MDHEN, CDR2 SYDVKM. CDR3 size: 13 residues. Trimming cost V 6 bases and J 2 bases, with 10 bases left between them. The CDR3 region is CASRIHRNYGYTF. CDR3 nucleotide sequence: TGTGCCAGCAGAATCCACCGAAACTATGGCTACACCTTC.

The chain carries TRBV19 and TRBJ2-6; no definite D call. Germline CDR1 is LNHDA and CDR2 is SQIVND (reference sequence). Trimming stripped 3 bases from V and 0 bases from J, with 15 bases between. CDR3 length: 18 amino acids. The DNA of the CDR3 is TGTGCCAGTAGTATCGCCCGGGCGGCCAGCTCTGGGGCCAACGTCCTGACTTTC. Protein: CASSIARAASSGANVLTF.

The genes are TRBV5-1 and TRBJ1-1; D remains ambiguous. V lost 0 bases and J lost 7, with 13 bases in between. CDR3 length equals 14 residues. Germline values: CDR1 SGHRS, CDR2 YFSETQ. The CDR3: CASSLGGRTDEAFF. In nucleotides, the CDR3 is TGCGCCAGCAGCTTGGGAGGCAGAACCGATGAAGCTTTCTTT.

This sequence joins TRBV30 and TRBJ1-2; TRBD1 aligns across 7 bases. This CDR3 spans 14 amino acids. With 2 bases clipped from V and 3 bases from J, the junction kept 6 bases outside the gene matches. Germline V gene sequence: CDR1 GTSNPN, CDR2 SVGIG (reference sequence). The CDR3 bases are TGTGCCTGGAGTACCTCGACAGGGCACTATGGCTACACCTTC. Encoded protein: CAWSTSTGHYGYTF.

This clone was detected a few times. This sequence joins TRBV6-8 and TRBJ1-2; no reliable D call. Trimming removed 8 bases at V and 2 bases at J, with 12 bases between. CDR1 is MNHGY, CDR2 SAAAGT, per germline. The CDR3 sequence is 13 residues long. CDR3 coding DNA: TGTGCCAGCGGGAAAGGACGGAACTATGGCTACACCTTC. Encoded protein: CASGKGRNYGYTF.

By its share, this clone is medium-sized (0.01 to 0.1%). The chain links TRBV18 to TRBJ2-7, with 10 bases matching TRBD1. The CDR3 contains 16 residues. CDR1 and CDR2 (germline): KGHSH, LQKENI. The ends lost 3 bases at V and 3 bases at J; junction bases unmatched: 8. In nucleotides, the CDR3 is TGTGCCAGCTCACCTTCCGGGACAGGGGTGCTCTACGAGCAGTACTTC. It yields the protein CASSPSGTGVLYEQYF.

CDR3 sequence: CASSWGGSGANVLTF. The DNA of the CDR3 is TGCGCCAGCAGCTGGGGCGGTTCTGGGGCCAACGTCCTGACTTTC. The chain recombines TRBV5-1 with TRBJ2-6; TRBD1 is a possible D gene (5 bases). CDR1 and CDR2 (germline): SGHRS, YFSETQ. V lost 3 bases and J lost 1, with 8 bases in between. This CDR3 region has 15 residues.

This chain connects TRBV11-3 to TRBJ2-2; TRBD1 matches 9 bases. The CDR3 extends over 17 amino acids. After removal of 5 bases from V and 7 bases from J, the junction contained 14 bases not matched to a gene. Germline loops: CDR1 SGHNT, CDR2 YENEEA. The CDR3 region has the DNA TGTGCCAGCAGCCCCAGACCGGGACAGGGTGGACTCGGGGAGCTGTTTTTT. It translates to CASSPRPGQGGLGELFF.

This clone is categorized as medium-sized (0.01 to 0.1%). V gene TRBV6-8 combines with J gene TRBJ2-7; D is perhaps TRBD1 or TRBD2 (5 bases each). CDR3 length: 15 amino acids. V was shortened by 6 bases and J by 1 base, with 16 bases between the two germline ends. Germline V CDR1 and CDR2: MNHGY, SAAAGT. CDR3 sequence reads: CASRPGPEMSYEQYF. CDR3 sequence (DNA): TGTGCCAGCAGACCGGGACCCGAAATGTCCTACGAGCAGTACTTC.

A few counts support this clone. The CDR3 sequence is CASSLVDLADTQYF. CDR3 nucleotides: TGTGCCAGCAGCTTGGTTGATTTGGCAGATACGCAGTATTTT. The J gene is TRBJ2-3, the V gene TRBV11-3, with D unresolved. The V end lost 3 bases, the J end lost 4 bases, and 11 bases lay between the germline ends. In germline, CDR1 is SGHNT, CDR2 YENEEA. The CDR3 has 14 residues. The whole variable domain, remainder taken from reference TRBV11-3 and TRBJ2-3, is EAGVVQSPRYKIIEKKQPVAFWCNPISGHNTLYWYLQNLGQGPELLIRYENEEAVDDSQLPKDRFSAERLKGVDSTLKIQPAELGDSAVYLCASSLVDLADTQYFGPGTRLTVL.

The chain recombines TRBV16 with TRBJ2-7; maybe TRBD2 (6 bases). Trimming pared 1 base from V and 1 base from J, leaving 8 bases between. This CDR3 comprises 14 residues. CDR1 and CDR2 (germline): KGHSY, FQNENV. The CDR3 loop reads CASSQWGDSYEQYF. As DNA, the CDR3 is TGTGCCAGCAGCCAATGGGGGGATTCCTACGAGCAGTACTTC.

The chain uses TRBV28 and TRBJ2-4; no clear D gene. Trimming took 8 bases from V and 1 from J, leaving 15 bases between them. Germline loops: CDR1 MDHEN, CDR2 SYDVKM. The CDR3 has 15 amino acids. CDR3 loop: CASRSRLRAKNIQYF. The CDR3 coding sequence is TGTGCCAGCCGTTCTCGCCTCAGGGCCAAAAACATTCAGTACTTC.

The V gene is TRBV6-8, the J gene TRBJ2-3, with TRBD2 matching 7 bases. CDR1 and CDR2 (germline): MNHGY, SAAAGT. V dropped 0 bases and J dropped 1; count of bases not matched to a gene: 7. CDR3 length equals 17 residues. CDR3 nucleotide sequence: TGTGCCAGCAGTTACTCCGGACTAGGCAGCGGCACAGATACGCAGTATTTT. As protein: CASSYSGLGSGTDTQYF.

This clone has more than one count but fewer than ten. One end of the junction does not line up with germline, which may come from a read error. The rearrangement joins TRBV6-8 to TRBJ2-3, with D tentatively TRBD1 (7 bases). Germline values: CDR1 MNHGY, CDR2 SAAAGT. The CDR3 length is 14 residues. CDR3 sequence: CAISVAGGTDTQYF. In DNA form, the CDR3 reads TGTGCCATCAGTGTCGCAGGGGGGACAGATACGCAGTATTTT.